The 21 T cell receptor beta chains given below trace back to one sample, sequenced in a study of T cell responses to AZD1222 COVID-19 vaccine. Sequenced by immunoSEQ multiplex PCR; TCRdb stores in-frame clones only, minus some. The sample lists 45,000 to 65,000 clones, 80% to 90% occurring once. Sequencing used peripheral blood, obtained on day 0 of AZD1222 vaccination. These receptors were obtained from an adult in good health.

This sequence joins TRBV5-4 and TRBJ1-1; a possible D gene is TRBD1 (6 bases). In germline, CDR1 is SGHNT, CDR2 YYREEE (reference sequence). The CDR3 length is 15 residues. V lost 4 bases to trimming and J lost 1 base, with 14 bases between them. CDR3 coding DNA: TGTGCCAGCAGCCCCCGATGGGGGGCGAACACTGAAGCTTTCTTT. Translated: CASSPRWGANTEAFF.

This clone was seen only a few times. The chain combines TRBV19 with TRBJ2-7; 11 bases agree with TRBD2. Germline V CDR1 and CDR2: LNHDA, SQIVND (reference sequence). The CDR3 sequence is 15 residues long. J lost 5 bases, V lost 5 bases, and 8 bases had no gene match. CDR3 bases: TGTGCCAGTAGTTTAATAGCGGGAGGGCGCCACGAGCAGTACTTC. This sequence encodes CASSLIAGGRHEQYF. Full variable domain (missing parts from reference TRBV19 and TRBJ2-7): DGGITQSPKYLFRKEGQNVTLSCEQNLNHDAMYWYRQDPGQGLRLIYYSQIVNDFQKGDIAEGYSVSREKKESFPLTVTSAQKNPTAFYLCASSLIAGGRHEQYFGPGTRLTVT.

CDR3 protein: CAWRTGQSALDSPLHF. Written as DNA, the CDR3 is TGTGCCTGGAGGACGGGACAGAGCGCCTTGGATTCACCCCTCCACTTT. The chain links TRBV30 to TRBJ1-6; 7 nucleotides match TRBD1. Germline values: CDR1 GTSNPN, CDR2 SVGIG (reference sequence). This CDR3 is built from 16 residues. The ends lost 3 bases at V and 8 bases at J; junction bases unmatched: 13. The full variable domain, in which reference TRBV30 and TRBJ1-6 provide the parts outside the CDR3, is SQTIHQWPATLVQPVGSPLSLECTVEGTSNPNLYWYRQAAGRGLQLLFYSVGIGQISSEVPQNLSASRPQDRQFILSSKKLLLSDSGFYLCAWRTGQSALDSPLHFGNGTRLTVT.

The chain has TRBV6-2 or TRBV6-3 and TRBJ2-1; D not resolved. The V end was cut by 6 bases, the J end by 7 bases, with 16 bases between. Looked up from germline, CDR1 is MNHEY and CDR2 is SVGEGT. The CDR3 is 14 amino acids. CDR3 sequence: CASSPDVSVNEQFF. The CDR3 region has the DNA TGTGCCAGCAGCCCCGATGTAAGCGTGAATGAGCAGTTCTTC.

This chain connects TRBV29-1 to TRBJ2-7, with D perhaps TRBD1 (5 bases). Germline CDR1 reads SQVTM; CDR2 reads ANQGSEA. V dropped 3 bases and J dropped 5 bases, with 17 bases sitting between them. There are 14 residues in the CDR3. DNA for the CDR3: TGCAGCGTTGAGGCCCAGGGTATTCAGAACGAGCAGTACTTC. It is translated as CSVEAQGIQNEQYF.

The V gene is TRBV7-3, the J gene TRBJ1-1; 7 nucleotides agree with TRBD1. The V gene's germline CDR1 is SGHTA and CDR2 FQGTGA. This CDR3 has 18 residues. V lost 5 bases, J lost 1 base, and 16 bases stayed unmatched. The CDR3 DNA is TGTGCCAGCAGCCCAAATGGGGACAGCTTATCTCGGAACACTGAAGCTTTCTTT. Its protein product is CASSPNGDSLSRNTEAFF.

The chain recombines TRBV7-9 with TRBJ1-1, with TRBD1 as a possible D gene (5 bases). Germline values: CDR1 SEHNR, CDR2 FQNEAQ (reference sequence). Trimming removed 0 bases at V and 1 base at J, with 6 bases between. The CDR3 is made up of 14 amino acids. CDR3 sequence reads: CASSLAGTNTEAFF. CDR3 bases: TGTGCCAGCAGCTTAGCGGGGACGAACACTGAAGCTTTCTTT.

This rearrangement joins TRBV14 to TRBJ1-4, with D possibly TRBD1 on 6 matching bases. Germline CDR1 is SGHDN and CDR2 is FVKESK. This CDR3 has 16 residues. Trimming left V 4 bases short and J 0 bases short, with 12 bases between. Here the CDR3 reads CASSLRPGATNEKLFF. CDR3 nucleotides: TGTGCCAGCAGCCTGAGACCAGGGGCAACTAATGAAAAACTGTTTTTT. Full variable domain (missing parts from reference TRBV14 and TRBJ1-4): EAGVTQFPSHSVIEKGQTVTLRCDPISGHDNLYWYRRVMGKEIKFLLHFVKESKQDESGMPNNRFLAERTGGTYSTLKVQPAELEDSGVYFCASSLRPGATNEKLFFGSGTQLSVL.

The J gene is TRBJ1-6, the V gene TRBV7-2; D gene uncertain. The CDR3 is made up of 13 amino acids. Per germline, CDR1 SGHTA and CDR2 FQGNSA. Trimming shortened V by 5 bases and J by 8 bases, and 10 bases separated the two germline ends. In DNA form, the CDR3 reads TGTGCCAGCAGCCAAAACGGGGATTCACCCCTCCACTTT. It yields the protein CASSQNGDSPLHF.

This sequence joins TRBV9 and TRBJ2-5, with D perhaps being TRBD1 or TRBD2 (6 bases each). This CDR3 is built from 15 residues. The germline V gene encodes CDR1 SGDLS and CDR2 YYNGEE. Trimming took off 0 bases at V and 5 bases at J, with 14 bases between the two ends. Here the CDR3 reads CASSVGVGGRETQYF. As DNA, the CDR3 is TGTGCCAGCAGCGTAGGTGTGGGGGGCCGGGAGACCCAGTACTTC.

This chain's CDR3 is CASSQVATNEKLFF. The DNA for the CDR3 is TGTGCCAGCAGCCAGGTTGCAACTAATGAAAAACTGTTTTTT. This rearrangement joins TRBV7-9 to TRBJ1-4, with no clear D. The CDR3 totals 14 residues. Germline loops: CDR1 SEHNR, CDR2 FQNEAQ (reference sequence). V was shortened by 5 bases and J by 0 bases, with 7 bases between the two germline ends.

This sequence joins TRBV5-4 and TRBJ2-5, with TRBD2 matching over 14 bases. The CDR3 is 17 amino acids. The J segment lost 5 bases and the V segment lost 4 bases, leaving 10 bases of the junction unmatched. The germline CDR1 and CDR2 sequences are SGHNT and YYREEE (reference sequence). The CDR3 reads CASSPRLAGGLGETQYF. The CDR3 DNA follows: TGTGCCAGCAGCCCTCGACTAGCGGGAGGGTTGGGCGAGACCCAGTACTTC.

The rearrangement uses TRBV19 and TRBJ1-2; D ambiguous. Looked up from germline, CDR1 is LNHDA and CDR2 is SQIVND (reference sequence). This CDR3 is built from 14 residues. The V gene lost 6 bases and the J gene lost 6 bases, with 17 bases spanning the gap. CDR3 protein: CASRLTAGDNGYTF. The CDR3, as DNA: TGTGCCAGTAGATTAACAGCGGGCGATAATGGCTACACCTTC.

The rearrangement links TRBV6-5 to TRBJ1-1; D perhaps matches TRBD1 (5 bases). Deletions cut 2 bases from V and 7 bases from J, with 14 bases between. CDR1 is MNHEY, CDR2 SVGAGI, per germline. CDR3 length: 14 residues. The CDR3: CASSYHPGMSEAFF. The CDR3 DNA is TGTGCCAGCAGTTACCATCCAGGGATGAGTGAAGCTTTCTTT.

The rearrangement uses TRBV6-1 and TRBJ1-4, with D perhaps matching TRBD1 (5 bases). Trimming took 1 base from V and 8 from J, leaving 23 bases between them. Germline V lookup: CDR1 MNHNS, CDR2 SASEGT. The CDR3 has 18 amino acids. The CDR3 sequence is CASSEEGRTGTFGEKLFF. In DNA form, the CDR3 reads TGTGCCAGCAGTGAAGAGGGACGCACAGGCACCTTTGGAGAAAAACTGTTTTTT.

This clone was detected only once. J is TRBJ1-4 and V is TRBV28; no definite D call. CDR1 is MDHEN and CDR2 is SYDVKM in the germline V gene. Trimming removed 6 bases from V and 0 bases from J, with 14 bases in between. The CDR3 runs to 16 residues. The CDR3 loop is CASSQIRFATNEKLFF. CDR3 nucleotide sequence: TGTGCCAGCAGCCAAATTAGGTTTGCAACTAATGAAAAACTGTTTTTT.

The chain is built from TRBV5-1 and TRBJ2-7; TRBD2 agrees at 11 bases. Trimming cost V 4 bases and J 0 bases; bases outside gene matches: 3. CDR1 SGHRS and CDR2 YFSETQ come from the germline V gene. The CDR3 has 15 amino acids. The CDR3 loop reads CASSVTSGSSYEQYF. CDR3 nucleotides: TGCGCCAGCAGCGTCACTAGCGGGAGCTCCTACGAGCAGTACTTC.

In its sample, this clone was seen a few times. The chain combines TRBV4-3 with TRBJ2-7; TRBD2 might be the D (5 bases). CDR1 and CDR2 from the germline V gene are LGHNA and YSLEER. CDR3 length: 12 amino acids. V was trimmed by 3 bases and J by 9 bases, leaving 12 bases between them. The CDR3, as DNA: TGCGCCAGCAGCCAGGGAGACTCTGCGCAGTACTTC. It is translated as CASSQGDSAQYF.

This clone came up a few times. V gene TRBV7-9 combines with J gene TRBJ2-5; 7 bases are shared with TRBD2. Germline trimming cut 4 bases from V and 3 bases from J; bases unmatched to any gene: 2. CDR1 is SEHNR, CDR2 FQNEAQ, per germline (reference sequence). The CDR3 covers 13 residues. The CDR3 DNA sequence: TGTGCCAGCAGCTCTCGGGGGGAAGAGACCCAGTACTTC. Translating gives CASSSRGEETQYF.

The chain uses TRBV7-9 and TRBJ2-1; unclear D gene. The V end lost 6 bases, the J end lost 6 bases, and 6 bases lay between the germline ends. The CDR3 covers 11 residues. CDR1 is SEHNR and CDR2 is FQNEAQ in the germline V gene (reference sequence). CDR3 nucleotides: TGTGCCAGCAGTCGAATCAATGAGCAGTTCTTC. It is translated as CASSRINEQFF.

V gene TRBV5-4 combines with J gene TRBJ1-4; 7 nucleotides agree with TRBD1. Trimming took 1 base from V and 0 from J; bases not matched to a gene: 3. The CDR3 sequence is 16 residues long. The germline V gene has CDR1 SGHNT and CDR2 YYREEE (reference sequence). The CDR3 spells CASSLTGDATNEKLFF. CDR3 coding DNA: TGTGCCAGCAGCTTGACAGGGGACGCAACTAATGAAAAACTGTTTTTT.